A selection of T cell receptor beta chains follows, all from one sample in a study of blood T cell repertoires in COVID-19. Clones were sequenced by immunoSEQ multiplex PCR, and TCRdb holds only the in-frame ones, with some missing. The table lists 150,000 to 180,000 clones, approximately 85% of them singletons, with under 0.8% in the top ten. The sequenced sample consisted of peripheral blood. All receptors derive from a man in his sixties with COVID-19, enrolled during active disease. The CDR3 runs from the conserved cysteine through the conserved F or W. D genes are given only for firm matches. Not all rows give a size; the values are once, few, many and, for expanded clones, a class.

DNA	CDR3	D	size	J	V
TGTGCCAGTAGTCTAGACAGGGGCAGCTCTGGAAACACCATATATTTT	CASSLDRGSSGNTIYF	TRBD1	NA	TRBJ1-3	TRBV19
TGTGCCAGCAGCCGACAGGATCTAGCGGGAAAGTTCTTC	CASSRQDLAGKFF	TRBD2	NA	TRBJ2-1	TRBV6-5
TGTGCCAGCAGTTACTCGAGGGAGAGGAATTCACCCCTCCACTTT	CASSYSRERNSPLHF	NA	NA	TRBJ1-6	TRBV6-5
TGTGCCAGCAGCTCGCCCCCGAGACAGGCCAGCCACACCTTC	CASSSPPRQASHTF	NA	few	TRBJ1-2	TRBV7-2
TGTGCCAGCAGCTGGGACAGTTTAAACACAGATACGCAGTATTTT	CASSWDSLNTDTQYF	TRBD1	NA	TRBJ2-3	TRBV7-2
TGTGCCAGCAGCTTAACGAGGGTTCGGGGGGTCAATGAGCAGTTCTTC	CASSLTRVRGVNEQFF	TRBD2	few	TRBJ2-1	TRBV7-3
TGTGCCAGCAGTTATATGGGACAGAATAGCAATCAGCCCCAGCATTTT	CASSYMGQNSNQPQHF	TRBD1	NA	TRBJ1-5	TRBV6-6
TGTGCCAGCAGCGTAGACCCCCGGAATTCACCCCTCCACTTT	CASSVDPRNSPLHF	NA	NA	TRBJ1-6	TRBV9
TGCGCCAGCAGCTCTGTTGGGGACAGGGGTCAGACCCAGTACTTC	CASSSVGDRGQTQYF	TRBD1	NA	TRBJ2-5	TRBV5-1
TGTGCCAGTAGTACTCAGGGGGCGCGTAATTCACCCCTCCACTTT	CASSTQGARNSPLHF	TRBD1	NA	TRBJ1-6	TRBV19
TGTGCCAGCAGGTGGGGGGGGCGAGAAGCTTTCTTT	CASRWGGREAFF	NA	NA	TRBJ1-1	TRBV28
TGTGCCAGCAGCAAAGGTGCGACAGGCTACGAGCAGTACTTC	CASSKGATGYEQYF	NA	NA	TRBJ2-7	TRBV21-1
TGTGCTAGTGGTTTGGTAAGCAGGGGCATACATCAGCCCCAGCATTTT	CASGLVSRGIHQPQHF	NA	NA	TRBJ1-5	TRBV12-5
TGCAGCGTTGAAGGTGGAGGGGGCTCACTCTATGGCTACACCTTC	CSVEGGGGSLYGYTF	TRBD1	NA	TRBJ1-2	TRBV29-1
TGTGCCAGCAGTTACGCGGGGGCGCGGCAAGAGACCCAGTACTTC	CASSYAGARQETQYF	NA	NA	TRBJ2-5	TRBV6-2/TRBV6-3
TGTGCCAGCAGCACATGGGGAGGCGAGAAAAACATTCAGTACTTC	CASSTWGGEKNIQYF	NA	NA	TRBJ2-4	TRBV11-3
TGTGCCAGCAGCCCCCGCGGGTGGGATTCACCCCTCCACTTT	CASSPRGWDSPLHF	NA	once	TRBJ1-6	TRBV7-8
TGCGCCAGCAGCTCCGACCGGACAGGGACCAACGAGCAGTACTTC	CASSSDRTGTNEQYF	TRBD1	NA	TRBJ2-7	TRBV5-1
TGTGCCACCAGTGACCCCAAAAGCACCGGGGACAAAGCCTACGAGCAGTACTTC	CATSDPKSTGDKAYEQYF	NA	NA	TRBJ2-7	TRBV24-1
TGTGCCAGTAGTTCCGCTACGGCACCCGGGACAGGGGCGGACGAGCAGTACTTC	CASSSATAPGTGADEQYF	TRBD1	NA	TRBJ2-7	TRBV19
TGTGCCAGCAGCCAAGTCCGGGTTCCTGGAAACACCATATATTTT	CASSQVRVPGNTIYF	NA	NA	TRBJ1-3	TRBV14
TGCAGTGCTAGGGTCGCAGGGCCCCTCCACTTT	CSARVAGPLHF	NA	once	TRBJ1-6	TRBV20-1
TGTGCCAGCAGCAAAGGACAGGGGGCCAACTATGGCTACACCTTC	CASSKGQGANYGYTF	TRBD1	NA	TRBJ1-2	TRBV5-4
TGTGCCAGCAGCTTCGACAGGGGCTATGGCTACACCTTC	CASSFDRGYGYTF	TRBD1	NA	TRBJ1-2	TRBV11-2
TGTGCCAGCAGCCTGAGCCTCGACAGGGCCCGGTCTTCACCCCTCCACTTT	CASSLSLDRARSSPLHF	TRBD1	NA	TRBJ1-6	TRBV7-2
TGTGCCAGCAGTTACGGGACAGACCTCTATGGCTACACCTTC	CASSYGTDLYGYTF	TRBD1	NA	TRBJ1-2	TRBV6-6
TGCGCCAGCAGCCCCAGGACAGGGGATAGCAATTCACCCCTCCACTTT	CASSPRTGDSNSPLHF	TRBD1	NA	TRBJ1-6	TRBV5-1
TGTGCCAGCAGCTTAACCCCCGGGGGAGCCTACGAGCAGTACTTC	CASSLTPGGAYEQYF	NA	NA	TRBJ2-7	TRBV7-3
TGTGCCAGCAGCCGTGGCCGAACAGGGCGGGCTTTCTTT	CASSRGRTGRAFF	NA	NA	TRBJ1-1	TRBV7-9
TGTGCCAGCAGCCACAGACAGGGACTGTTGGGGCAGACCCAGTACTTC	CASSHRQGLLGQTQYF	NA	NA	TRBJ2-5	TRBV27
TGTGCCAGCAGCTTAACAGGGTGGGCCTACAATGAGCAGTTCTTC	CASSLTGWAYNEQFF	NA	NA	TRBJ2-1	TRBV5-8
TGTGCCAGCCGGGGACTAGCGGGAGGGCCGAGAAATGAGCAGTTCTTC	CASRGLAGGPRNEQFF	TRBD2	NA	TRBJ2-1	TRBV19
TGTGCCAGCAGTTTGGTCGACAGGGCCTATGGCTACACCTTC	CASSLVDRAYGYTF	TRBD1	NA	TRBJ1-2	TRBV7-8
TGTGCCAGCAGCTTAGCGAGGACAGGGGACCATGAGCAGTTCTTC	CASSLARTGDHEQFF	TRBD1	NA	TRBJ2-1	TRBV11-1
TGCGCCAGCAGCCGTCGGGACAGGGACTACGAGCAGTACTTC	CASSRRDRDYEQYF	TRBD1	few	TRBJ2-7	TRBV4-1
TGTGCCAGCAGGCTGTCCGGGACAGGGCCTGAAGCTTTCTTT	CASRLSGTGPEAFF	TRBD1	once	TRBJ1-1	TRBV27
TGTGCCAGCAGTGAACAACAGGGTCAGGAGACCCAGTACTTC	CASSEQQGQETQYF	NA	NA	TRBJ2-5	TRBV6-1